This entry features one TCR beta chain sequence. Its antigen is undetermined. Sequencing used cDNA as its template, made by extracting RNA and reverse transcribing it. Clones were read by immunoSEQ multiplex PCR, and TCRdb kept only the in-frame ones, dropping some. The sample has 150,000 to 200,000 clones, approximately 50% seen once. The sample's treatment: oral pan-JAK inhibitor, 5-10 mg twice daily. The data originate from a study of CD8+ T cells in alopecia areata. On the study more broadly: Administration of oral tofacitinib to treated patients was at 5 to 10 mg twice daily. Percent affected scalp area, the SALT score, rated treated patients' severity.

Overall study findings and caveats: Numerous clones, expanded in lesions, remained in scalp and blood during tofacitinib.

The CDR3 runs to 14 residues. Per the germline V gene, CDR1 is SGHAT and CDR2 is FQNNGV. Trimming took 3 bases from V and 3 from J, leaving 8 bases between them. Sequences were derived from CD8+ T cells sorted from blood, sampled at roughly week 52, from a patient treated with tofacitinib. The chain carries TRBV11-2 and TRBJ1-4, with a weak D call TRBD1 (6 bases). The TCR originated in a human donor with alopecia areata. CDR3 DNA: TGTGCCAGCAGCTTGAACAGGGCTAATGAAAAACTGTTTTTT. Translated, it gives CASSLNRANEKLFF. Based on the CDR3 plus reference TRBV11-2 and TRBJ1-4, the full variable domain is EAGVAQSPRYKIIEKRQSVAFWCNPISGHATLYWYQQILGQGPKLLIQFQNNGVVDDSQLPKDRFSAERLKGVDSTLKIQPAKLEDSAVYLCASSLNRANEKLFFGSGTQLSVL.